These 10 T cell receptor beta chains originate from one sample sequenced in a study of memory CD4+ T cells and cytomegalovirus serostatus. Single viable CD3+CD4+CD8-CD45RO+ cells were sorted as the memory CD4+ T cells. Assay used: immunoSEQ multiplex PCR; TCRdb lists only in-frame clones, some missing. The top ten clones hold about 0.6% of a sample with approximately 46,000 clones, under 85% of them seen once. The sample taken for sequencing was memory CD4+ T cells from blood. The receptors derive from an adult in good health and CMV-seronegative.

The genes are TRBV10-3 and TRBJ2-2, with unresolved D. Germline CDR1 ENHRY, CDR2 SYGVKD. Trimming removed 2 bases from V and 4 bases from J, with 8 bases in between. CDR3 size: 14 residues. CDR3 sequence reads: CAISERDSTGELFF. DNA for the CDR3: TGTGCCATCAGTGAGCGCGATTCCACCGGGGAGCTGTTTTTT.

The rearrangement uses TRBV10-3 and TRBJ2-3; 7 bases are a match to TRBD2. The germline V gene has CDR1 ENHRY and CDR2 SYGVKD. V was pared by 10 bases and J by 2 bases, with 3 bases of the junction left unmatched. The CDR3 is made up of 12 amino acids. The CDR3 sequence: CATGDYTDTQYF. The DNA of the CDR3 is TGTGCCACCGGGGACTACACAGATACGCAGTATTTT.

This rearrangement joins TRBV4-2 to TRBJ1-1; D call uncertain. CDR1 is LGHNA and CDR2 is YNFKEQ in the germline V gene. Trimming shortened V by 1 base and J by 0 bases, and 9 bases separated the two germline ends. This CDR3 has 15 residues. As DNA, the CDR3 is TGTGCCAGCAGCCAAGTCGGCAGTTTGAACACTGAAGCTTTCTTT. This gives the protein CASSQVGSLNTEAFF.

The J gene is TRBJ2-3, the V gene TRBV7-3; possibly TRBD2 for D (7 bases). Germline V gene data show CDR1 as SGHTA and CDR2 as FQGTGA. V was clipped by 5 bases and J by 5 bases, with 11 bases between them. This CDR3 spans 13 amino acids. For the CDR3, the DNA is TGTGCCAGCAGCCTCGGGGGGCAAGATACGCAGTATTTT. It encodes CASSLGGQDTQYF.

V is TRBV29-1 and J is TRBJ2-2, with 7 bases matching TRBD1. From germline, CDR1 is SQVTM and CDR2 ANQGSEA. Germline trimming cut 5 bases from V and 0 bases from J; bases unmatched to any gene: 6. This CDR3 has 15 amino acids. Here the CDR3 DNA reads TGCAGCGTTCTTCGAGACAGGGCGAACACCGGGGAGCTGTTTTTT. It codes for CSVLRDRANTGELFF.

The rearrangement links TRBV6-1 to TRBJ2-3, with D perhaps TRBD2 (6 bases). The CDR3 consists of 13 residues. From germline, CDR1 is MNHNS and CDR2 SASEGT. Trimming cost V 6 bases and J 2 bases, with 9 bases left between them. CDR3 sequence: CASRGLFTDTQYF. DNA of the CDR3: TGTGCCAGCAGGGGACTTTTCACAGATACGCAGTATTTT.

The gene calls are TRBV7-9 and TRBJ1-2, with D possibly matching TRBD1 (6 bases). CDR1 is SEHNR and CDR2 is FQNEAQ in the germline V gene (reference sequence). CDR3 length: 16 amino acids. V shed 5 bases and J shed 0 bases, with 16 bases lying between them. CDR3: CASSPGRGQSNYGYTF. The CDR3 bases are TGTGCCAGCAGCCCCGGCCGGGGGCAATCTAACTATGGCTACACCTTC.

V gene TRBV6-5 combines with J gene TRBJ1-1; 7 bases align to TRBD1. Germline CDR1 is MNHEY and CDR2 is SVGAGI. V gave up 2 bases and J gave up 0 bases; unmatched junction bases: 0. The CDR3 runs to 14 residues. The CDR3 bases are TGTGCCAGCAGTTACGGGACAGTGAACACTGAAGCTTTCTTT. Translated: CASSYGTVNTEAFF.

This clone was found a few times. The chain combines TRBV7-6 with TRBJ1-1, with D possibly matching TRBD1 (5 bases). This CDR3 is built from 14 residues. The germline gives CDR1 SGHVS, CDR2 FNYEAQ. Trimming shortened V by 5 bases and J by 1 base, and 11 bases separated the two germline ends. The CDR3 coding sequence is TGTGCCAGCAGCCATGGCGGGGGGAACACTGAAGCTTTCTTT. As protein: CASSHGGGNTEAFF.

The chain employs TRBV15 and TRBJ1-3, with 7 positions matching TRBD1. With 2 bases clipped from V and 4 bases from J, the junction kept 5 bases outside the gene matches. The CDR3 totals 15 residues. The germline V gene encodes CDR1 LNHNV and CDR2 YYDKDF (reference sequence). The CDR3 spells CATSRPTGDGNTIYF. DNA for the CDR3: TGTGCCACCAGCAGACCTACAGGGGACGGAAACACCATATATTTT.